This T cell receptor (beta chain) was observed in a study of T cell responses to AZD1222 COVID-19 vaccine. Profiled with immunoSEQ multiplex PCR; TCRdb holds only in-frame clones, not every one. Among about 93,000 clones listed, over 75% were seen once. Trimming took off 7 bases at V and 4 bases at J, with 14 bases between the two ends. The CDR3 has 15 residues. Germline V gene lookup returns CDR1 LNHDA and CDR2 SQIVND (reference sequence). Study-level findings and limits: Just 6 or 7 AZD1222 recipients were seropositive at baseline. Donors skewed white British and female; clonal diversity was possibly underestimated.

Comments on this clone: As yet, its antigen is unknown.

The TCR comes from an adult who received the AZD1222 COVID-19 vaccine. Sample: peripheral blood, taken 28 days after the second AZD1222 dose. The V call is TRBV19, the J call TRBJ1-6, with D hard to call. The CDR3 region has the DNA TGTGCCAGTAAAGACCGGGGAGTATATAATTCACCCCTCCACTTT. This encodes CASKDRGVYNSPLHF.